Shown below are 4 T cell receptor beta chains from a single sample sequenced in a study of T cell changes during pregnancy in multiple sclerosis. Data came from immunoSEQ multiplex PCR; TCRdb stores just in-frame clones and leaves some out. The sample carries approximately 50,000 clones, more than 85% recorded once. The sample consisted of CD4+ T cells from peripheral blood mononuclear cells, taken after pregnancy. Receptors were obtained from a female donor with multiple sclerosis, enrolled in a pregnancy study.

The CDR3 is CASSPGPGTNTEAFF. CDR3 nucleotides: TGTGCCAGCAGCCCTGGGCCAGGGACTAACACTGAAGCTTTCTTT. The V gene is TRBV5-5, the J gene TRBJ1-1; TRBD1 might be the D (5 bases). Germline CDR1 reads SGHKS; CDR2 reads YYEKEE (reference sequence). The CDR3 is 15 amino acids. V was trimmed by 4 bases and J by 2 bases, leaving 15 bases between them.

This chain links TRBV5-1 with TRBJ2-5, with 9 bases fitting TRBD1. The ends lost 4 bases at V and 4 bases at J; junction bases unmatched: 8. The CDR3 covers 15 residues. Germline loops: CDR1 SGHRS, CDR2 YFSETQ. For the CDR3, the DNA is TGCGCCAGCAGCACGACCGGGACAGGGAGAGAGACCCAGTACTTC. Amino acids: CASSTTGTGRETQYF.

This clone has just one count. The chain combines TRBV5-1 with TRBJ2-7; 9 bases agree with TRBD1. V shed 4 bases, J shed 5 bases, and the junction held 7 bases outside the gene matches. The V gene's germline CDR1 is SGHRS and CDR2 YFSETQ. The CDR3 spans 14 residues. The CDR3 loop is CASSGTGSVDEQYF. The DNA for the CDR3 is TGCGCCAGCAGCGGGACAGGGAGTGTAGACGAGCAGTACTTC. The variable domain in full, completed from reference TRBV5-1 and TRBJ2-7, reads KAGVTQTPRYLIKTRGQQVTLSCSPISGHRSVSWYQQTPGQGLQFLFEYFSETQRNKGNFPGRFSGRQFSNSRSEMNVSTLELGDSALYLCASSGTGSVDEQYFGPGTRLTVT.

The V and J genes are TRBV5-6 and TRBJ2-1; D remains ambiguous. CDR3 length equals 12 residues. CDR1 and CDR2 from the germline V gene are SGHDT and YYEEEE. Trimming shortened V by 1 base and J by 4 bases, and 3 bases separated the two germline ends. CDR3 sequence: CASSLSYNEQFF. The CDR3 coding sequence is TGTGCCAGCAGCTTGTCGTACAATGAGCAGTTCTTC.